The 20 T cell receptor beta chains below all came from one sample that was sequenced in a study of blood T cell repertoires in COVID-19. Measured with immunoSEQ multiplex PCR; TCRdb has only the in-frame clones, and not every one. The profile shows about 270,000 clones, nearly 90% of them singletons. Input material: PBMCs or T cells enriched from blood (not recorded which). These receptors all stem from a woman between 55 and 75 years old who had recovered from COVID-19.

V usage is TRBV19 and J usage is TRBJ2-1, with 8 bases lining up with TRBD1. Germline trimming cut 5 bases from V and 0 bases from J; bases unmatched to any gene: 18. Germline V gene lookup returns CDR1 LNHDA and CDR2 SQIVND (reference sequence). The CDR3 sequence is 20 residues long. CDR3 sequence reads: CASSQGTGVHGFSSYNEQFF. The CDR3 DNA is TGTGCCAGTAGTCAAGGGACAGGCGTCCATGGCTTTAGCTCCTACAATGAGCAGTTCTTC.

This clone has only one observation. The chain couples TRBV5-1 to TRBJ2-6; 10 nucleotides match TRBD1. The J segment lost 4 bases and the V segment lost 4 bases, leaving 14 bases of the junction unmatched. The CDR3 totals 19 residues. The V gene's germline CDR1 is SGHRS and CDR2 YFSETQ. CDR3 nucleotide sequence: TGCGCCAGCAGCGCGCCGGAGACAGGGGGCTTGGTGGGGGCCAACGTCCTGACTTTC. Its translation is CASSAPETGGLVGANVLTF.

Comment on this clone: The same CDR3 also results from other DNA sequences found in this sample. The chain carries TRBV11-3 and TRBJ1-6, with D unclear. V was shortened by 3 bases and J by 5 bases, with 8 bases between the two germline ends. This CDR3 has 14 amino acids. Germline V gene sequence: CDR1 SGHNT, CDR2 YENEEA. The chain's CDR3 is CASSFSGNNSPLHF. Here the CDR3 DNA reads TGTGCCAGCAGCTTTTCCGGGAATAATTCACCCCTCCACTTT.

The chain couples TRBV11-2 to TRBJ2-1; 8 bases agree with TRBD2. V lost 8 bases, J lost 1 base, and 4 bases stayed unmatched. Germline assignment: CDR1 SGHAT and CDR2 FQNNGV. CDR3 length: 14 residues. CDR3 loop: CASQRGGSYNEQFF. DNA of the CDR3: TGTGCCAGCCAACGGGGGGGATCCTACAATGAGCAGTTCTTC.

This chain uses TRBV19 with TRBJ2-2, with 8 bases matching TRBD1. The CDR3 is 15 amino acids. CDR1 is LNHDA and CDR2 is SQIVND in the germline V gene (reference sequence). Losses at the gene ends were 9 bases for V and 4 bases for J; bases not matched to a gene: 10. The CDR3 is CARGHRGDSTGELFF. Written as DNA, the CDR3 is TGTGCCAGAGGCCACAGGGGGGATAGCACCGGGGAGCTGTTTTTT.

The chain joins TRBV11-2 to TRBJ2-7; D is uncertain. Trimming removed 2 bases at V and 3 bases at J, with 8 bases between. The CDR3 has 13 residues. The V gene's germline CDR1 is SGHAT and CDR2 FQNNGV. The CDR3 nucleotides read TGTGCCAGCAGCTTAAGCAGGCGCTACGAGCAGTACTTC. It codes for CASSLSRRYEQYF.

This clone was detected once. V and J are TRBV7-2 and TRBJ2-4; D is possibly TRBD1 (6 bases). Germline V gives CDR1 SGHTA, CDR2 FQGNSA. The length of the CDR3 is 13 residues. Trimming removed 4 bases from V and 8 bases from J, with 12 bases in between. The CDR3 DNA reads as TGTGCCAGCAGCTCCCAGGGGCGCGACATTCAGTACTTC. It translates to CASSSQGRDIQYF.

The chain employs TRBV11-3 and TRBJ1-1; 7 bases fit TRBD1. The CDR3 contains 13 residues. The germline gives CDR1 SGHNT, CDR2 YENEEA. The J segment lost 1 base and the V segment lost 7 bases, leaving 3 bases of the junction unmatched. The CDR3 reads CASMGDRNTEAFF. DNA of the CDR3: TGTGCCAGCATGGGGGACAGGAACACTGAAGCTTTCTTT.

The V gene is TRBV11-3, the J gene TRBJ1-1; D gene ambiguous. This CDR3 region has 11 residues. The germline gives CDR1 SGHNT, CDR2 YENEEA. V shed 6 bases and J shed 2 bases, with 4 bases lying between them. CDR3 region: CASRLNTEAFF. The CDR3 DNA follows: TGTGCCAGCAGACTAAACACTGAAGCTTTCTTT. Looking up the rest from reference TRBV11-3 and TRBJ1-1 gives the full variable domain: EAGVVQSPRYKIIEKKQPVAFWCNPISGHNTLYWYLQNLGQGPELLIRYENEEAVDDSQLPKDRFSAERLKGVDSTLKIQPAELGDSAVYLCASRLNTEAFFGQGTRLTVV.

V is TRBV6-5 and J is TRBJ1-5; 9 bases are a match to TRBD1. CDR1 MNHEY and CDR2 SVGAGI come from the germline V gene. The V segment lost 8 bases and the J segment 4 bases; nucleotides outside the gene matches: 3. The length of the CDR3 is 13 residues. In nucleotides, the CDR3 is TGTGCCAGCTGCGACAGGGGGAATCAGCCCCAGCATTTT. Protein: CASCDRGNQPQHF.

This chain joins TRBV19 and TRBJ1-2, with 7 nucleotides matching TRBD1. With 7 bases clipped from V and 4 bases from J, the junction kept 9 bases outside the gene matches. The germline V gene encodes CDR1 LNHDA and CDR2 SQIVND (reference sequence). This CDR3 spans 14 amino acids. CDR3 in amino acids: CASTEGARLYGYTF. DNA for the CDR3: TGTGCCAGTACCGAGGGGGCCCGTCTCTATGGCTACACCTTC.

This clone was seen just once. V is TRBV10-3 and J is TRBJ1-6; no clear D gene. Germline V gene sequence: CDR1 ENHRY, CDR2 SYGVKD. V dropped 2 bases and J dropped 7 bases, with 12 bases sitting between them. The CDR3 is made up of 15 amino acids. The CDR3 DNA reads as TGTGCCATCAGTGAGCGGGTAACGATCAATTCACCCCTCCACTTT. This encodes CAISERVTINSPLHF.

This chain connects TRBV27 to TRBJ2-1; TRBD1 matches 8 bases. Germline V CDR1 and CDR2: MNHEY, SMNVEV (reference sequence). The V and J ends lost 7 bases and 6 bases, in that order; junction bases with no gene match: 11. The CDR3 consists of 15 residues. The CDR3 coding sequence is TGTGCCAGCACTGACAGGGGTGGGGGAACCAATGAGCAGTTCTTC. It is translated as CASTDRGGGTNEQFF.

The V and J genes are TRBV19 and TRBJ1-1; the D gene is possibly TRBD1 (6 bases). Trimming cost V 7 bases and J 1 base, with 16 bases left between them. This CDR3 contains 15 residues. Germline lookup yields CDR1 LNHDA and CDR2 SQIVND (reference sequence). CDR3 sequence reads: CASTPGGRGNTEAFF. As DNA, the CDR3 is TGTGCCAGTACCCCGGGGGGGCGAGGGAACACTGAAGCTTTCTTT.

The chain carries TRBV11-3 and TRBJ1-4; 8 bases match TRBD1. The CDR3 is made up of 14 amino acids. Per germline, CDR1 SGHNT and CDR2 YENEEA. J was trimmed by 4 bases and V by 4 bases; bases with no gene match: 2. The CDR3: CASSSGQGNEKLFF. As DNA, the CDR3 is TGTGCCAGCAGCTCAGGACAGGGTAATGAAAAACTGTTTTTT.

The chain carries TRBV11-3 and TRBJ1-1; 10 positions match TRBD1. V gave up 6 bases and J gave up 3 bases; unmatched junction bases: 1. The germline CDR1 and CDR2 sequences are SGHNT and YENEEA. The CDR3 is 13 amino acids. The CDR3 region has the DNA TGTGCCAGCAGTGGGACAGGGGACACTGAAGCTTTCTTT. Translating it yields CASSGTGDTEAFF. The whole variable domain, remainder taken from reference TRBV11-3 and TRBJ1-1, is EAGVVQSPRYKIIEKKQPVAFWCNPISGHNTLYWYLQNLGQGPELLIRYENEEAVDDSQLPKDRFSAERLKGVDSTLKIQPAELGDSAVYLCASSGTGDTEAFFGQGTRLTVV.

The genes are TRBV6-5 and TRBJ1-2; D uncertain. The V end was cut by 7 bases, the J end by 7 bases, with 13 bases between. The germline gives CDR1 MNHEY, CDR2 SVGAGI. The CDR3 loop spans 12 amino acids. CDR3 protein: CASTIDGVGYTF. CDR3 sequence (DNA): TGTGCCAGCACTATCGACGGGGTTGGCTACACCTTC.

The rearrangement joins TRBV19 to TRBJ2-1, with 11 bases identical to TRBD2. Germline CDR1 and CDR2: LNHDA and SQIVND (reference sequence). The CDR3 is made up of 16 amino acids. Unmatched junction bases numbered 10, after V lost 5 bases and J lost 7 bases. CDR3 loop: CASSPIAGGPGNEQFF. In DNA, the CDR3 is TGTGCCAGTAGTCCGATAGCGGGGGGGCCGGGAAATGAGCAGTTCTTC. The full variable domain, in which reference TRBV19 and TRBJ2-1 provide the parts outside the CDR3, is DGGITQSPKYLFRKEGQNVTLSCEQNLNHDAMYWYRQDPGQGLRLIYYSQIVNDFQKGDIAEGYSVSREKKESFPLTVTSAQKNPTAFYLCASSPIAGGPGNEQFFGPGTRLTVL.

The chain employs TRBV28 and TRBJ1-1; 10 nucleotides match TRBD1. This CDR3 is 16 amino acids long. Germline CDR1 and CDR2: MDHEN and SYDVKM. The V segment lost 5 bases and the J segment 6 bases; nucleotides outside the gene matches: 12. CDR3 sequence reads: CASSGPGQGPLPEAFF. CDR3 DNA sequence: TGTGCCAGCAGTGGCCCGGGACAGGGGCCCTTACCTGAAGCTTTCTTT.

V and J are TRBV27 and TRBJ2-3, with 7 positions matching TRBD1. CDR3 length: 18 amino acids. In germline, CDR1 is MNHEY, CDR2 SMNVEV (reference sequence). The V segment lost 5 bases and the J segment 4 bases; nucleotides outside the gene matches: 18. The CDR3 sequence: CASSPRTRQGRGADTQYF. CDR3 nucleotides: TGTGCCAGCAGTCCTCGCACTAGACAGGGCCGGGGCGCAGATACGCAGTATTTT.